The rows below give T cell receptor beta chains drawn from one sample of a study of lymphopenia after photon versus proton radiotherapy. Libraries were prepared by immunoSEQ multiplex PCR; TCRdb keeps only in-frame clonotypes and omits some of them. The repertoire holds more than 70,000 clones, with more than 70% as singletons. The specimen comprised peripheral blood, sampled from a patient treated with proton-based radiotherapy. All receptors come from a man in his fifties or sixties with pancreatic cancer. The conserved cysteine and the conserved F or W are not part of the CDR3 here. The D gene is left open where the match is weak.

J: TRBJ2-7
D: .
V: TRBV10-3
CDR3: AISEQNYEQY

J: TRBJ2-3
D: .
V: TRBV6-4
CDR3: ASSVRSGGGDTQY

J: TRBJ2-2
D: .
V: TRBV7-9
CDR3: ASSPGGAGTGELF

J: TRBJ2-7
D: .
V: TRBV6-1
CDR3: ASTGSHYEQY

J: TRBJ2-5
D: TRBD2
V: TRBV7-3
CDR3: ASSPGLAGEETQY

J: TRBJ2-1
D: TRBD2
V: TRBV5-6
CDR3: ASSPGGTSGRGAEQF

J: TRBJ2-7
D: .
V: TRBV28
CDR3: ATNSHIRAAYEQY

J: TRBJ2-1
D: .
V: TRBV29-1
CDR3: SVESRESSYNEQF

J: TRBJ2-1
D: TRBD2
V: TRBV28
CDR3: ASSSTRLAGGGNYNEQF

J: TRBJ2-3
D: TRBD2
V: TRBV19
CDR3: ATRLAHTYADTQY

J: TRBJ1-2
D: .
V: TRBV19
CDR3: ASTQESYGYT

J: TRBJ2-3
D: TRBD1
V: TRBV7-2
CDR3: ASSPRTGLSTDTQY

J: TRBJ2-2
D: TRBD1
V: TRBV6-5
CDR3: ASRRQGRRTGELF

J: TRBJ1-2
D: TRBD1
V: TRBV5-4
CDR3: ASSLGPEGAGGYT

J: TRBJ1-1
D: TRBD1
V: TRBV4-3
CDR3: ASSQPGQMNTEAF

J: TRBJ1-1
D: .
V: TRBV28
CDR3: ATKRGSTEAF

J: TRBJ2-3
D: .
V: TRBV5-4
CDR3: ASRTYWADTQY

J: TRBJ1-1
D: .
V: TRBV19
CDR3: ASSIVGGRAF

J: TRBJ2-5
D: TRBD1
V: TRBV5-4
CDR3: ASSGGQGPQETQY

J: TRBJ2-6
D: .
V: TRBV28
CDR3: AIPGGWANVLT

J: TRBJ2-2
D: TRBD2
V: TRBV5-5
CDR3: ASSRSSGTGELF

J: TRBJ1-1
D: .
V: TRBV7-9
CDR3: ASSLDLQGGVEAF

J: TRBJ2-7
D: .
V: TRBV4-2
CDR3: ASSQDPTGRPYEQY

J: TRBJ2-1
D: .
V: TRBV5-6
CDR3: ASSPGQIRLSYNEQF

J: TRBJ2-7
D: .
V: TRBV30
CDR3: AWSPLVRSYEQY

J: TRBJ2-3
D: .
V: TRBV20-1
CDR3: SHLHTDTQY